The next 29 T cell receptor beta chains were all read from a single sample in a study of beta chain features in type 1 diabetes. cDNA synthesis used the whole RNA isolate, giving expressed TCRB sequences. Here immunoSEQ multiplex PCR was the method, and the copy in TCRdb shows in-frame clones only, minus some. The sample lists a few hundred thousand clones, 24% seen once, with around 0.011% in the top ten. Study-wide results and caveats: TCRB CDR3s were moderately but significantly shorter in Type 1 diabetes patients in all four CD4+ subsets.

These receptors lack a known antigen. Sequenced: naive CD4+ T cells from blood. The receptors stem from a woman between 25 and 40 years old with type 1 diabetes.

The chain is built from TRBV4-2 and TRBJ2-2; the match to TRBD1 covers 7 bases. Germline CDR1 and CDR2: LGHNA and YNFKEQ. The CDR3 covers 16 residues. V trimming: 0 bases; J trimming: 4 bases; junction bases outside the gene matches: 5. DNA for the CDR3: TGTGCCAGCAGCCAAGATAGACAGGGTTTCACCGGGGAGCTGTTTTTT. It specifies CASSQDRQGFTGELFF.

This clone was picked up a small number of times. The chain is built from TRBV29-1 and TRBJ2-7; TRBD1 aligns across 7 bases. Germline V gives CDR1 SQVTM, CDR2 ANQGSEA. V lost 6 bases and J lost 3; bases outside the gene matches: 5. There are 12 residues in the CDR3. In DNA form, the CDR3 reads TGCAGCGTCGGGGACAGCCACTACGAGCAGTACTTC. It yields the protein CSVGDSHYEQYF.

This clone was detected a few times. V gene TRBV7-9 combines with J gene TRBJ1-5; D ambiguous. V lost 7 bases to trimming and J lost 2 bases, with 9 bases between them. The CDR3 is 13 amino acids. Germline CDR1 SEHNR, CDR2 FQNEAQ (reference sequence). CDR3 loop: CASTLEGNQPQHF. The CDR3 region has the DNA TGTGCCAGCACCCTGGAGGGCAATCAGCCCCAGCATTTT.

The chain carries TRBV28 and TRBJ2-5; tentative D call: TRBD2 (5 bases). The length of the CDR3 is 14 residues. V lost 6 bases, J lost 4 bases, and 15 bases lay in between. In germline, CDR1 is MDHEN, CDR2 SYDVKM. CDR3 residues: CASSYPGKVETQYF. For the CDR3, the DNA is TGTGCCAGCAGCTACCCGGGGAAGGTAGAGACCCAGTACTTC.

The chain has TRBV7-3 and TRBJ2-3; 7 bases align to TRBD1. CDR1 is SGHTA and CDR2 is FQGTGA in the germline V gene. Trimming took 6 bases from V and 1 from J; bases not matched to a gene: 7. The CDR3 is made up of 15 amino acids. The CDR3, as DNA: TGTGCCAGCAGTCGAGACAGGGCCCGCACAGATACGCAGTATTTT. Translation: CASSRDRARTDTQYF.

This clone was counted only a few times. The chain combines TRBV29-1 with TRBJ1-1; 7 nucleotides match TRBD1. This CDR3 has 13 amino acids. With V trimmed by 7 bases and J by 2 bases, 7 bases remained unmatched. Germline V gene lookup returns CDR1 SQVTM and CDR2 ANQGSEA. CDR3 amino acids: CSGSRQGNTEAFF. DNA of the CDR3: TGCAGCGGCTCTAGACAGGGAAACACTGAAGCTTTCTTT.

This clone was found a few times. V gene TRBV30 combines with J gene TRBJ2-5; D may be TRBD1 (5 bases). Germline lookup yields CDR1 GTSNPN and CDR2 SVGIG (reference sequence). Trimming left V 2 bases short and J 4 bases short, with 8 bases between. The CDR3 spans 12 residues. CDR3 sequence reads: CAWSPQGETQYF. CDR3 DNA: TGTGCCTGGAGTCCCCAGGGAGAGACCCAGTACTTC.

The chain recombines TRBV18 with TRBJ1-5; maybe TRBD1 (5 bases). V lost 5 bases, J lost 0 bases, and 11 bases lay in between. CDR1 and CDR2 (germline): KGHSH, LQKENI. This CDR3 has 15 residues. The CDR3: CASSMGQPSNQPQHF. The CDR3 bases are TGTGCCAGCTCAATGGGGCAGCCTAGCAATCAGCCCCAGCATTTT.

The rearrangement joins TRBV14 to TRBJ2-1; 9 bases match TRBD1. V lost 3 bases and J lost 7; bases outside the gene matches: 4. The CDR3 contains 14 residues. The V gene's germline CDR1 is SGHDN and CDR2 FVKESK. CDR3 DNA: TGTGCCAGCAGCCAGGACAGGGGAAGGAATGAGCAGTTCTTC. It specifies CASSQDRGRNEQFF.

The rearrangement links TRBV5-1 to TRBJ2-7, with TRBD2 matching 10 bases. Trimming cost V 4 bases and J 3 bases; bases outside gene matches: 4. CDR3 size: 14 residues. Germline-derived CDR1 and CDR2 are SGHRS and YFSETQ. The CDR3 sequence is CASSPASGSYEQYF. CDR3 bases: TGCGCCAGCAGCCCCGCTAGCGGGAGCTACGAGCAGTACTTC.

This chain joins TRBV19 and TRBJ2-1, with D perhaps TRBD2 (6 bases). The CDR3 sequence is 15 residues long. Germline V CDR1 and CDR2: LNHDA, SQIVND (reference sequence). Trimming pared 3 bases from V and 9 bases from J, leaving 18 bases between. Here the CDR3 DNA reads TGTGCCAGTAGTATGGTGGGAGGAGCCCAAAGTGAGCAGTTCTTC. As protein: CASSMVGGAQSEQFF. Filled out from reference TRBV19 and TRBJ2-1, the complete variable domain reads DGGITQSPKYLFRKEGQNVTLSCEQNLNHDAMYWYRQDPGQGLRLIYYSQIVNDFQKGDIAEGYSVSREKKESFPLTVTSAQKNPTAFYLCASSMVGGAQSEQFFGPGTRLTVL.

This clone was observed a handful of times. The chain links TRBV6-6 to TRBJ2-1; a weak D match, TRBD1 (5 bases). CDR3 length: 14 residues. CDR1 is MNHNY and CDR2 is SVGAGI in the germline V gene (reference sequence). The germline V and J ends were trimmed by 3 bases and 4 bases, with 10 bases remaining between them. The CDR3 nucleotides read TGTGCCAGCAGTTATAGGGGCAGATACAATGAGCAGTTCTTC. Translated, it gives CASSYRGRYNEQFF.

This clone was seen a few times. This chain connects TRBV27 to TRBJ1-2, with 7 bases identical to TRBD1. Germline lookup yields CDR1 MNHEY and CDR2 SMNVEV (reference sequence). CDR3 size: 15 residues. With V trimmed by 4 bases and J by 6 bases, 11 bases remained unmatched. CDR3 loop: CASSSYGTVDNGYTF. In nucleotides, the CDR3 is TGTGCCAGCAGTTCGTACGGGACAGTTGACAATGGCTACACCTTC.

The genes are TRBV15 and TRBJ1-1; no reliable D call. The CDR3 is made up of 13 amino acids. CDR1 and CDR2 (germline): LNHNV, YYDKDF (reference sequence). Trimming took off 0 bases at V and 8 bases at J, with 10 bases between the two ends. The CDR3 sequence is CATSREGSGEAFF. The CDR3 bases are TGTGCCACCAGCAGAGAGGGGTCGGGAGAAGCTTTCTTT.

The V and J genes are TRBV28 and TRBJ1-2; 8 bases map to TRBD1. The CDR3 is made up of 16 amino acids. The trim removed 4 bases at V and 4 bases at J, leaving 11 bases unmatched. CDR1 is MDHEN, CDR2 SYDVKM, per germline. CDR3 protein: CASSSRTGGIGYGYTF. The CDR3 DNA is TGTGCCAGCAGTTCGCGTACAGGGGGTATAGGCTATGGCTACACCTTC.

This clone has only a few counts. The CDR3 nucleotides are TGTGCCAGCAGTGATAGCGGGAACTTGGAGACCCAGTACTTC. As protein: CASSDSGNLETQYF. The chain couples TRBV2 to TRBJ2-5; 8 bases agree with TRBD2. V lost 3 bases, J lost 5 bases, and 5 bases stayed unmatched. The germline V gene encodes CDR1 SNHLY and CDR2 FYNNEI. CDR3 size: 14 residues.

The chain has TRBV27 and TRBJ2-1; 7 bases map to TRBD2. Per germline, CDR1 MNHEY and CDR2 SMNVEV (reference sequence). Trimming took 6 bases from V and 7 from J; bases not matched to a gene: 12. This CDR3 spans 15 amino acids. The CDR3 loop is CASSIGWLADNEQFF. CDR3 in DNA: TGTGCCAGCAGCATTGGGTGGCTAGCGGATAATGAGCAGTTCTTC.

J is TRBJ2-1 and V is TRBV4-2, with D unresolved. V was cut by 4 bases and J by 10 bases, with 17 bases left in between. CDR3 size: 14 residues. Germline V gene sequence: CDR1 LGHNA, CDR2 YNFKEQ. The CDR3 is CASSPAGELREQFF. CDR3 bases: TGTGCCAGCAGCCCCGCTGGTGAGCTTCGCGAGCAGTTCTTC.

The chain recombines TRBV2 with TRBJ2-3, with TRBD2 identical over 10 bases. This CDR3 contains 14 residues. V trimming: 4 bases; J trimming: 6 bases; junction bases outside the gene matches: 4. Germline CDR1 and CDR2: SNHLY and FYNNEI. The CDR3: CASSGAGGPDTQYF. As DNA, the CDR3 is TGTGCCAGCAGTGGAGCGGGAGGGCCCGATACGCAGTATTTT.

V gene TRBV30 combines with J gene TRBJ1-2, with TRBD1 matching 7 bases. With V trimmed by 1 base and J by 5 bases, 1 base remained unmatched. This CDR3 region has 12 residues. Germline CDR1 GTSNPN, CDR2 SVGIG (reference sequence). CDR3 nucleotides: TGTGCCTGGAGTGAGACAGGGTATGGCTACACCTTC. Translating it yields CAWSETGYGYTF.

This clone was observed a handful of times. This sequence joins TRBV9 and TRBJ2-5; no definite D call. With 0 bases removed from V and 3 bases from J, the gap between germline ends came to 6 bases. The germline V gene encodes CDR1 SGDLS and CDR2 YYNGEE. The CDR3 runs 13 residues. Written as DNA, the CDR3 is TGTGCCAGCAGCGTAGGGGCAGAAGAGACCCAGTACTTC. Amino acids: CASSVGAEETQYF.

A few counts support this clone. The V call is TRBV2, the J call TRBJ2-1; 8 bases line up with TRBD2. V lost 6 bases, J lost 4 bases, and 8 bases stayed unmatched. The CDR3 totals 15 residues. CDR1 is SNHLY, CDR2 FYNNEI, per germline. CDR3 residues: CASRLEREKYNEQFF. The CDR3 DNA reads TGTGCCAGCAGGCTAGAGCGGGAGAAGTACAATGAGCAGTTCTTC.

J is TRBJ1-3 and V is TRBV4-1; D unclear. Germline assignment: CDR1 MGHRA and CDR2 YSYEKL. With 1 base removed from V and 0 bases from J, the gap between germline ends came to 10 bases. The CDR3 is made up of 16 amino acids. The CDR3 DNA reads as TGCGCCAGCAGCCAAGCCCCCAGAAGCTCTGGAAACACCATATATTTT. As protein: CASSQAPRSSGNTIYF.

The chain joins TRBV2 to TRBJ2-1; TRBD2 agrees at 11 bases. CDR1 is SNHLY and CDR2 is FYNNEI in the germline V gene. The CDR3 is made up of 15 amino acids. V shed 4 bases, J shed 2 bases, and the junction held 1 base outside the gene matches. CDR3 bases: TGTGCCAGCAGTGCGGGACTAGCGGCCTACAATGAGCAGTTCTTC. Its translation: CASSAGLAAYNEQFF.

This clone came up a few times. The CDR3 spells CASSFLAGGTHNEQFF. The CDR3 nucleotides are TGCGCCAGCAGCTTTCTAGCGGGAGGCACCCACAATGAGCAGTTCTTC. The genes are TRBV5-1 and TRBJ2-1; 11 bases map to TRBD2. CDR1 and CDR2 from the germline V gene are SGHRS and YFSETQ. V dropped 2 bases and J dropped 5; count of bases not matched to a gene: 6. The CDR3 runs 16 residues. Based on the CDR3 plus reference TRBV5-1 and TRBJ2-1, the full variable domain is KAGVTQTPRYLIKTRGQQVTLSCSPISGHRSVSWYQQTPGQGLQFLFEYFSETQRNKGNFPGRFSGRQFSNSRSEMNVSTLELGDSALYLCASSFLAGGTHNEQFFGPGTRLTVL.

Only a few counts were recorded for this clone. The chain recombines TRBV7-2 with TRBJ2-1; 8 bases are shared with TRBD2. The CDR3 is 16 amino acids. V was pared by 6 bases and J by 10 bases, with 17 bases of the junction left unmatched. Germline lookup yields CDR1 SGHTA and CDR2 FQGNSA. The CDR3 region has the DNA TGTGCCAGCAGTCTATCCGGGACTAGGAGACGGATCGAGCAGTTCTTC. Translated, it gives CASSLSGTRRRIEQFF.

The rearrangement links TRBV7-6 to TRBJ1-2; TRBD1 might be the D (5 bases). V lost 1 base, J lost 5 bases, and 17 bases lay in between. Germline V gene data show CDR1 as SGHVS and CDR2 as FNYEAQ. The CDR3 loop spans 16 amino acids. In DNA, the CDR3 is TGTGCCAGCAGCTTAGATTCAGGGATAACTGGATATGGCTACACCTTC. It specifies CASSLDSGITGYGYTF.

This clone showed up just a few times. The chain uses TRBV6-4 and TRBJ2-2; 9 nucleotides agree with TRBD1. The ends lost 3 bases at V and 5 bases at J; junction bases unmatched: 4. CDR1 is MRHNA, CDR2 SNTAGT, per germline. CDR3 size: 15 residues. The CDR3 region has the DNA TGTGCCAGCAGTGAACGGACAGGGGTAACCGGGGAGCTGTTTTTT. Encoded protein: CASSERTGVTGELFF.

This clone has just a few counts. V is TRBV11-1 and J is TRBJ2-1, with D possibly TRBD1 on 5 matching bases. The CDR3 runs 15 residues. V lost 6 bases and J lost 8, with 20 bases in between. Per the germline V gene, CDR1 is SGHAT and CDR2 is FQDESV (reference sequence). CDR3 in amino acids: CASSPLGRVSYEQFF. CDR3 bases: TGTGCCAGCAGTCCTCTGGGCAGGGTTTCTTATGAGCAGTTCTTC.